Listed below are T cell receptor beta chains from one sample, sequenced in a study of technical replicates of blood from four donors. Assay used: immunoSEQ multiplex PCR; TCRdb lists only in-frame clones, some missing. Found here are some 74,000 clones, roughly 92% of them singletons; the top ten hold about 0.35%. Sequencing was performed on T cells isolated from PBMCs. Receptor source: a human donor in good health. Both conserved end residues are part of each CDR3. Each record gives: V gene, clone size, J gene, D gene, CDR3 DNA, CDR3 protein. A D gene is named only where the DNA matches it firmly. Only part of the rows carry a size: once, few, many, or a class if the clone is expanded.

V gene: TRBV27
clone size: NA
J gene: TRBJ1-5
D gene: NA
CDR3 DNA: TGTGCCAGCAGTTCTTCCAGTTATAGCAATCAGCCCCAGCATTTT
CDR3 protein: CASSSSSYSNQPQHF

V gene: TRBV14
clone size: NA
J gene: TRBJ2-2
D gene: NA
CDR3 DNA: TGTGCCAGCAGCCAACGGCTAGCTACCGGGGAGCTGTTTTTT
CDR3 protein: CASSQRLATGELFF

V gene: TRBV19
clone size: once
J gene: TRBJ2-1
D gene: NA
CDR3 DNA: TGTGCCAGTAGTCTTTCCAGTTCCTACAATGAGCAGTTCTTC
CDR3 protein: CASSLSSSYNEQFF

V gene: TRBV4-3
clone size: NA
J gene: TRBJ1-2
D gene: NA
CDR3 DNA: TGCGCCAGCAGCCAAGATCATCACACCTACTATGGCTACACCTTC
CDR3 protein: CASSQDHHTYYGYTF

V gene: TRBV12-1
clone size: NA
J gene: TRBJ2-6
D gene: NA
CDR3 DNA: TGTGCCAGCCCTTCTAGGACTGGGGGCAAATCTGGGGCCAACGTCCTGACTTTC
CDR3 protein: CASPSRTGGKSGANVLTF

V gene: TRBV28
clone size: NA
J gene: TRBJ2-7
D gene: TRBD1
CDR3 DNA: TGTGCCAGCAGTTTAGGACAGGGGGCCTACGAGCAGTACTTC
CDR3 protein: CASSLGQGAYEQYF

V gene: TRBV7-3
clone size: NA
J gene: TRBJ2-2
D gene: TRBD2
CDR3 DNA: TGTGCCAGCAGCCCGGCGGGACTAGCGGGAGTCGGGGAGCTGTTTTTT
CDR3 protein: CASSPAGLAGVGELFF

V gene: TRBV19
clone size: NA
J gene: TRBJ2-7
D gene: TRBD1
CDR3 DNA: TGTGCCAGTTGGGGGCAGGGGGACTACGAGCAGTACTTC
CDR3 protein: CASWGQGDYEQYF

V gene: TRBV29-1
clone size: NA
J gene: TRBJ1-4
D gene: TRBD1
CDR3 DNA: TGCAGCGTCGATACGGGACAGGGCCATGAAAAACTGTTTTTT
CDR3 protein: CSVDTGQGHEKLFF

V gene: TRBV6-4
clone size: NA
J gene: TRBJ2-1
D gene: TRBD2
CDR3 DNA: TGTGCCAGCAGTGACGAAGGACTAGCGGACAATGAGCAGTTCTTC
CDR3 protein: CASSDEGLADNEQFF

V gene: TRBV29-1
clone size: NA
J gene: TRBJ2-1
D gene: TRBD2
CDR3 DNA: TGCAGCGCCCGGACTAGCGGGGGGGGCAATGAGCAGTTCTTC
CDR3 protein: CSARTSGGGNEQFF

V gene: TRBV11-3
clone size: NA
J gene: TRBJ2-7
D gene: TRBD1
CDR3 DNA: TGTGCCAGCAGCCACGGCGGGACAGGGTATTACGAGCAGTACTTC
CDR3 protein: CASSHGGTGYYEQYF

V gene: TRBV7-9
clone size: NA
J gene: TRBJ2-3
D gene: NA
CDR3 DNA: TGTGCCAGCAGCTTAGAAGCGGGAGATACGCAGTATTTT
CDR3 protein: CASSLEAGDTQYF

V gene: TRBV10-3
clone size: few
J gene: TRBJ1-1
D gene: NA
CDR3 DNA: TGTGCCTCTGGGTCGGGCACTGAAGCTTTCTTT
CDR3 protein: CASGSGTEAFF

V gene: TRBV7-7
clone size: NA
J gene: TRBJ2-3
D gene: TRBD2
CDR3 DNA: TGTGCCAGCAGCTTACAGCCGGGAGGGACAGATACGCAGTATTTT
CDR3 protein: CASSLQPGGTDTQYF

V gene: TRBV27
clone size: once
J gene: TRBJ2-7
D gene: TRBD1
CDR3 DNA: TGTGCCAGCAGTTTTGTAGGGACAGGGGTTGGCGAGCAGTACTTC
CDR3 protein: CASSFVGTGVGEQYF

V gene: TRBV28
clone size: NA
J gene: TRBJ1-1
D gene: NA
CDR3 DNA: TGTGCCAGCAGTTCTCAGGGTGGCAACACTGAAGCTTTCTTT
CDR3 protein: CASSSQGGNTEAFF

V gene: TRBV9
clone size: NA
J gene: TRBJ2-5
D gene: NA
CDR3 DNA: TGTGCCAGCAGCCCCCGGGGTCACCAAGAGACCCAGTACTTC
CDR3 protein: CASSPRGHQETQYF

V gene: TRBV15
clone size: once
J gene: TRBJ1-2
D gene: NA
CDR3 DNA: TGTGCCACCAGCACTATTGAGGGCAGAGCCTATGGCTACACCTTC
CDR3 protein: CATSTIEGRAYGYTF

V gene: TRBV30
clone size: few
J gene: TRBJ1-1
D gene: NA
CDR3 DNA: TGTGCCTGGAGTGTATGGCGTGGGGGGACTGAAGCTTTCTTT
CDR3 protein: CAWSVWRGGTEAFF

V gene: TRBV5-5
clone size: once
J gene: TRBJ1-2
D gene: TRBD1
CDR3 DNA: TGTGCCAGCAGCGAGGAGAGGACAGGGCCTTTGGGCTACACCTTC
CDR3 protein: CASSEERTGPLGYTF

V gene: TRBV5-5
clone size: once
J gene: TRBJ2-1
D gene: NA
CDR3 DNA: TGTGCCAGCAGCGATGAGGGACTTACCTGGGATGAGCAGTTCTTC
CDR3 protein: CASSDEGLTWDEQFF

V gene: TRBV28
clone size: NA
J gene: TRBJ2-3
D gene: NA
CDR3 DNA: TGTGCCAGCAGTAGAAGGGGTATCACAGATACGCAGTATTTT
CDR3 protein: CASSRRGITDTQYF

V gene: TRBV4-1
clone size: NA
J gene: TRBJ2-7
D gene: TRBD2
CDR3 DNA: TGCGCCAGCAGCCAAGTCGACCCTAGCGGGAGGTACGAGCAGTACTTC
CDR3 protein: CASSQVDPSGRYEQYF

V gene: TRBV29-1
clone size: NA
J gene: TRBJ2-2
D gene: TRBD2
CDR3 DNA: TGCAGCGCTGCCGGGACTAGCGGGACCGGGGAGCTGTTTTTT
CDR3 protein: CSAAGTSGTGELFF

V gene: TRBV6-5
clone size: NA
J gene: TRBJ2-3
D gene: TRBD2
CDR3 DNA: TGTGCCAGCAGTTCCCCCGGGGGAGGGACAGATACGCAGTATTTT
CDR3 protein: CASSSPGGGTDTQYF

V gene: TRBV7-2
clone size: NA
J gene: TRBJ2-7
D gene: NA
CDR3 DNA: TGTGCCAGCAGCTTACCGACAGGCTACGAGCAGTACTTC
CDR3 protein: CASSLPTGYEQYF

V gene: TRBV6-1
clone size: NA
J gene: TRBJ1-3
D gene: NA
CDR3 DNA: TGTGCCAGCAGTGAAACGGGAGGAAACACCATATATTTT
CDR3 protein: CASSETGGNTIYF

V gene: TRBV27
clone size: NA
J gene: TRBJ1-4
D gene: NA
CDR3 DNA: TGTGCCAGCAGTCAGAGGGAAAAACTGTTTTTT
CDR3 protein: CASSQREKLFF

V gene: TRBV29-1
clone size: NA
J gene: TRBJ1-2
D gene: NA
CDR3 DNA: TGCAGCGTCGGGTTCCTGGGGGGGGACTATGGCTACACCTTC
CDR3 protein: CSVGFLGGDYGYTF

V gene: TRBV27
clone size: NA
J gene: TRBJ1-5
D gene: NA
CDR3 DNA: TGTGCCAGCAGTTTATACGGGGGGGGTCAGCCCCAGCATTTT
CDR3 protein: CASSLYGGGQPQHF